This entry describes one TCR beta chain. This CDR3 comprises 17 residues. V lost 1 base to trimming and J lost 5 bases; unmatched junction nucleotides: 9. Germline-derived CDR1 and CDR2 are KGHSH and LQKENI. This entry comes from a study of cytomegalovirus exposure and HLA in healthy donors. TCRdb keeps only in-frame clones here, not all; method: immunoSEQ multiplex PCR. The sample lists fewer than 75,000 clones; 90% to 95% were seen once. The source material was PBMCs. J is TRBJ2-1 and V is TRBV18, with 9 bases matching TRBD2. This TCR came from a man aged 18 to 30 in good health and CMV-seronegative. DNA of the CDR3: TGTGCCAGCTCACCACTTATGACTAGCGGATACAACAATGAGCAGTTCTTC. Translating gives CASSPLMTSGYNNEQFF.